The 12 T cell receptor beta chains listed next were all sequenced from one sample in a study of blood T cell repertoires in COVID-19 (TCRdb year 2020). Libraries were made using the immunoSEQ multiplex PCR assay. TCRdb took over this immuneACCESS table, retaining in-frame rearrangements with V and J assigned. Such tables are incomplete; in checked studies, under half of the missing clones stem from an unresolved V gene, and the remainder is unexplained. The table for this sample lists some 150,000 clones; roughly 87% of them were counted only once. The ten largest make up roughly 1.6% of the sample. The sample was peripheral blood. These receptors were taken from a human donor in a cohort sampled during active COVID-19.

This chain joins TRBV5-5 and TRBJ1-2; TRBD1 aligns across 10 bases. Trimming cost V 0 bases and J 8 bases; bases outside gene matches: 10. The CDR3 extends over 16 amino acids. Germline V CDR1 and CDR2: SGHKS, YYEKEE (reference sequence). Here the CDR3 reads CASSLVPGQGIRGYTF. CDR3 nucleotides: TGTGCCAGCAGCTTGGTTCCGGGACAGGGGATTAGGGGCTACACCTTC.

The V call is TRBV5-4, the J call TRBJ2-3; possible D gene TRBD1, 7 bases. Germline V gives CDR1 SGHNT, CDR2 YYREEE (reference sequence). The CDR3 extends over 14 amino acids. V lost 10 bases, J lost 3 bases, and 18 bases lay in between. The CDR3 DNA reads TGTGCCGGGGGAGGACAGGCGCAAACAGATACGCAGTATTTT. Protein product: CAGGGQAQTDTQYF.

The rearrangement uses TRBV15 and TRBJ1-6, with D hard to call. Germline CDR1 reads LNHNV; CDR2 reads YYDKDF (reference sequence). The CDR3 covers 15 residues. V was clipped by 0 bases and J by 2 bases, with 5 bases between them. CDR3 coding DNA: TGTGCCACCAGCAGAGACCCCGCCTATAATTCACCCCTCCACTTT. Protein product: CATSRDPAYNSPLHF.

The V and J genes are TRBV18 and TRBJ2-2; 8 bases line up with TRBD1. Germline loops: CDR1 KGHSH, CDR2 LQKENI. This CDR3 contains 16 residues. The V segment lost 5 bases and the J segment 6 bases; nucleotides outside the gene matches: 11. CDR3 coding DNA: TGTGCCAGCTCATTGGACAGGGCGTTTATGGCCGGGGAGCTGTTTTTT. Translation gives CASSLDRAFMAGELFF.

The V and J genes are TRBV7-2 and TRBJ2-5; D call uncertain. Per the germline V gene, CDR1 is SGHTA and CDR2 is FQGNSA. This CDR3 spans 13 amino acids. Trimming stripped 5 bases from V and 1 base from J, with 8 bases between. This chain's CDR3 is CASSPSRQETQYF. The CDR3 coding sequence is TGTGCCAGCAGCCCGAGTCGCCAAGAGACCCAGTACTTC.

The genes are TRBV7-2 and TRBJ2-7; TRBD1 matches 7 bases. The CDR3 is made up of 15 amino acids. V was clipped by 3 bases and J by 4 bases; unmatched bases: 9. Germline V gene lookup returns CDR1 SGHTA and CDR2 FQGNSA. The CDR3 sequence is CASSLAGTDIYEQYF. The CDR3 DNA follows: TGTGCCAGCAGCTTGGCCGGGACAGACATTTACGAGCAGTACTTC.

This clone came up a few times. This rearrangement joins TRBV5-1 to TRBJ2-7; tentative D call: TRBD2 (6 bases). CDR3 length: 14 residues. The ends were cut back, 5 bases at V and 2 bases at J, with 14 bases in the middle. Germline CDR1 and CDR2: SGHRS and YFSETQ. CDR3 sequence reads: CASRDAAGTYEQYF. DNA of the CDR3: TGCGCCAGCAGAGACGCCGCGGGAACCTACGAGCAGTACTTC.

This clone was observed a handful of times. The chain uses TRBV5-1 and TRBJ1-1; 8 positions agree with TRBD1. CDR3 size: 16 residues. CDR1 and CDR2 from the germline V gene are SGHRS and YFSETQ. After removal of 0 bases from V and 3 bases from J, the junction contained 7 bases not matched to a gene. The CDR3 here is CASSLVLAGGYTEAFF. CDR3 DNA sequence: TGCGCCAGCAGCTTGGTTCTGGCAGGGGGCTACACTGAAGCTTTCTTT.

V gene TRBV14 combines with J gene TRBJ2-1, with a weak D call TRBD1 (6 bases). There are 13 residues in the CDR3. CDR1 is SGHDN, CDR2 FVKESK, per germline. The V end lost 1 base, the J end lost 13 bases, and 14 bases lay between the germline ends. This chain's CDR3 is CASSQAYRVRQFF. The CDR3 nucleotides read TGTGCCAGCAGCCAAGCTTACAGGGTTCGACAGTTCTTC.

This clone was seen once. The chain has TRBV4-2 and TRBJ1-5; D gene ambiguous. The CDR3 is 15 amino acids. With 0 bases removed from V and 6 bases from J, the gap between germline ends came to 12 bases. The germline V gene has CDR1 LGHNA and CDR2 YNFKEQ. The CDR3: CASSQDMSFPQPQHF. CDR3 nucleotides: TGTGCCAGCAGCCAAGATATGTCGTTCCCTCAGCCCCAGCATTTT.

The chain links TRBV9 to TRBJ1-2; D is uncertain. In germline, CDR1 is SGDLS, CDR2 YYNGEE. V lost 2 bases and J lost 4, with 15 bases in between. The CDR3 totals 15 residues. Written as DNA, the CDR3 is TGTGCCAGCAGCGTGGCCACCGGGAACAGCTATGGCTACACCTTC. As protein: CASSVATGNSYGYTF.

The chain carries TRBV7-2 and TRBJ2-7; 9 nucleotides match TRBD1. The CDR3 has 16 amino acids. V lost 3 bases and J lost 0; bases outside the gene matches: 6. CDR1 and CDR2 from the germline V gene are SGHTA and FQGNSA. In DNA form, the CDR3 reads TGTGCCAGCAGCTTCGGGACAGGGAAAAGCTCCTACGAGCAGTACTTC. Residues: CASSFGTGKSSYEQYF. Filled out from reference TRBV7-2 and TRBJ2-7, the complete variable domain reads GAGVSQSPSNKVTEKGKDVELRCDPISGHTALYWYRQSLGQGLEFLIYFQGNSAPDKSGLPSDRFSAERTGGSVSTLTIQRTQQEDSAVYLCASSFGTGKSSYEQYFGPGTRLTVT.